The 27 T cell receptor beta chains in this list originate from one sample, sequenced in a study of early T cells in non-severe SARS-CoV-2 infection (dated by TCRdb to the early 2020s). Libraries came from 5' RACE. TCRdb records NextSeq 500 as the sequencer. Clones were called with MiXCR by TCRdb after fastp trimmed the public reads at Q25, and only in-frame beta chains were retained. CDR3 protein sequences are deduplicated, and each keeps its most common genes and DNA. Within this sample are approximately 48,000 distinct CDR3 sequences, with around 6.5% of them counted one time only. The top ten constitute approximately 2.8% of the sample. Sequences were derived from whole blood, sampled at baseline. The source of these receptors is an adult who was a healthcare worker with PCR-confirmed SARS-CoV-2 infection or an uninfected control (not recorded which).

This clonotype was counted many times. The chain is built from TRBV12-3 or TRBV12-4 and TRBJ2-1; 11 bases are a match to TRBD2. V gave up 5 bases and J gave up 4 bases; unmatched junction bases: 4. The CDR3 extends over 15 amino acids. Here the CDR3 reads CASSRRLAGYNEQFF. CDR3 nucleotides: TGTGCCAGCAGTCGTAGACTAGCGGGGTACAATGAGCAGTTCTTC.

In its sample, this clonotype was seen many times. The chain links TRBV30 to TRBJ2-1, with D perhaps assigned TRBD1 or TRBD2 (6 bases each). V lost 0 bases, J lost 7 bases, and 13 bases lay in between. This CDR3 spans 14 amino acids. Germline-derived CDR1 and CDR2 are GTSNPN and SVGIG (reference sequence). CDR3 in amino acids: CAWSVLTGRNEQFF. DNA of the CDR3: TGTGCCTGGAGTGTACTTACAGGGAGGAATGAGCAGTTCTTC.

The chain carries TRBV3-1 and TRBJ1-1; weak D call: TRBD1 (5 bases). The CDR3 loop spans 13 amino acids. Looked up from germline, CDR1 is LGHDT and CDR2 is YNNKEL (reference sequence). V gave up 0 bases and J gave up 9 bases, with 11 bases separating them. CDR3 nucleotide sequence: TGTGCCAGCAGCCAAGATTGGAAGGGGCAAGCTTTCTTT. Its protein is CASSQDWKGQAFF. Drawing the rest from reference TRBV3-1 and TRBJ1-1, the complete variable domain is DTAVSQTPKYLVTQMGNDKSIKCEQNLGHDTMYWYKQDSKKFLKIMFSYNNKELIINETVPNRFSPKSPDKAHLNLHINSLELGDSAVYFCASSQDWKGQAFFGQGTRLTVV.

This clonotype showed up many times. The chain's CDR3 is CSVPDHLNTGELFF. CDR3 bases: TGCAGCGTCCCCGACCACCTGAACACCGGGGAGCTGTTTTTT. The chain is built from TRBV29-1 and TRBJ2-2; D is ambiguous. In germline, CDR1 is SQVTM, CDR2 ANQGSEA. This CDR3 has 14 residues. Trimming pared 6 bases from V and 1 base from J, leaving 12 bases between.

This clonotype was detected only a few times. The chain uses TRBV18 and TRBJ2-2; 8 positions match TRBD1. The CDR3 is made up of 16 amino acids. Germline CDR1 is KGHSH and CDR2 is LQKENI. V lost 2 bases, J lost 1 base, and 3 bases stayed unmatched. CDR3 amino acids: CASSPDDRGNTGELFF. The DNA for the CDR3 is TGTGCCAGCTCACCAGACGACAGGGGGAACACCGGGGAGCTGTTTTTT. Based on the CDR3 plus reference TRBV18 and TRBJ2-2, the full variable domain is NAGVMQNPRHLVRRRGQEARLRCSPMKGHSHVYWYRQLPEEGLKFMVYLQKENIIDESGMPKERFSAEFPKEGPSILRIQQVVRGDSAAYFCASSPDDRGNTGELFFGEGSRLTVL.

V is TRBV6-1 and J is TRBJ1-1; D might be TRBD1 (5 bases). The CDR3 spans 12 residues. V gave up 5 bases and J gave up 7 bases, with 11 bases separating them. The germline V gene has CDR1 MNHNS and CDR2 SASEGT. Here the CDR3 reads CASSWVGVEAFF. CDR3 bases: TGTGCCAGCAGTTGGGTAGGGGTTGAAGCTTTCTTT.

Many counts were recorded for this clonotype. The V call is TRBV5-8, the J call TRBJ2-3, with D maybe TRBD1 (5 bases). V dropped 2 bases and J dropped 0 bases, with 19 bases sitting between them. From germline, CDR1 is SGHTS and CDR2 YDEGEE. The CDR3 contains 18 residues. The CDR3 is CASSFRTGATASTDTQYF. The CDR3 nucleotides read TGTGCCAGCAGCTTTAGAACAGGAGCCACCGCTAGCACAGATACGCAGTATTTT. Using reference TRBV5-8 and TRBJ2-3 for the parts outside the CDR3, the full variable domain is EAGVTQSPTHLIKTRGQQATLRCSPISGHTSVYWYQQALGLGLQFLLWYDEGEERNRGNFPPRFSGRQFPNYSSELNVNALELEDSALYLCASSFRTGATASTDTQYFGPGTRLTVL.

This clonotype was detected many times. The V gene is TRBV6-1, the J gene TRBJ1-5, with unresolved D. The germline V gene encodes CDR1 MNHNS and CDR2 SASEGT. The ends were cut back, 6 bases at V and 0 bases at J, with 6 bases in the middle. This CDR3 is built from 13 residues. In DNA form, the CDR3 reads TGTGCCAGCAGGGACGGTAGCAATCAGCCCCAGCATTTT. Translation gives CASRDGSNQPQHF.

Details on this clonotype: Just one base apart from a much larger clone, this may be a read error. The chain recombines TRBV6-2 or TRBV6-3 with TRBJ2-4, with D possibly TRBD1 on 6 matching bases. This CDR3 is built from 16 residues. The germline V gene has CDR1 MNHEY and CDR2 SVGEGT. The CDR3, as DNA: TGTACCAGCAGTTACGGGACATCCAGGACCAAAAACATTCAGTACTTC. Translation gives CTSSYGTSRTKNIQYF.

The rearrangement joins TRBV13 to TRBJ1-2; the D gene is possibly TRBD1 (6 bases). V lost 1 base to trimming and J lost 1 base, with 10 bases between them. Germline CDR1 and CDR2: PRHDT and FYEKMQ (reference sequence). The CDR3 has 15 residues. The CDR3 sequence is CASSLAQGNNYGYTF. DNA of the CDR3: TGTGCCAGCAGCTTAGCCCAGGGGAATAACTATGGCTACACCTTC.

Many counts were recorded for this clonotype. The V call is TRBV9, the J call TRBJ2-3, with D uncertain. The CDR3 has 13 residues. Trimming left V 0 bases short and J 4 bases short, with 6 bases between. Germline-derived CDR1 and CDR2 are SGDLS and YYNGEE. CDR3 protein: CASSVDWSDTQYF. CDR3 DNA sequence: TGTGCCAGCAGCGTAGATTGGTCAGATACGCAGTATTTT.

This clonotype was seen many times. V and J are TRBV6-6 and TRBJ2-1, with 8 nucleotides matching TRBD1. The CDR3 runs 15 residues. The V and J ends lost 2 bases and 8 bases, in that order; junction bases with no gene match: 8. Per germline, CDR1 MNHNY and CDR2 SVGAGI (reference sequence). The CDR3 sequence: CASSYVTGGRDEQFF. The CDR3 DNA sequence: TGTGCCAGCAGTTACGTTACAGGGGGGAGAGATGAGCAGTTCTTC.

The chain couples TRBV7-8 to TRBJ2-1; 8 bases agree with TRBD2. Germline V gene data show CDR1 as SGHVS and CDR2 as FQNEAQ. CDR3 length equals 15 residues. Trimming removed 1 base from V and 8 bases from J; junction bases left unmatched: 7. The CDR3 coding sequence is TGTGCCAGCAGCTTAGTAGCCGGGGGGGCCGATGAGCAGTTCTTC. It codes for CASSLVAGGADEQFF.

The table lists this clonotype with many counts. The CDR3 protein is CASSYSAIAGGQDEQFF. As DNA, the CDR3 is TGTGCCAGCAGTTACTCGGCCATAGCGGGGGGGCAGGATGAGCAGTTCTTC. The J gene is TRBJ2-1, the V gene TRBV6-6; 11 nucleotides align to TRBD2. The CDR3 is 17 amino acids. The V segment lost 0 bases and the J segment 8 bases; nucleotides outside the gene matches: 9. Germline V gene sequence: CDR1 MNHNY, CDR2 SVGAGI (reference sequence).

This clonotype was counted at least ten times. The V and J genes are TRBV10-2 and TRBJ2-3; 9 bases are shared with TRBD2. V lost 3 bases and J lost 2; bases outside the gene matches: 6. The germline V gene encodes CDR1 WSHSY and CDR2 SAAADI. This CDR3 spans 16 amino acids. CDR3 DNA sequence: TGCGCCAGCAGTGATGTTCTAGCGGGGTCCACAGATACGCAGTATTTT. This sequence encodes CASSDVLAGSTDTQYF.

This clonotype was seen many times. As DNA, the CDR3 is TGTGCCAGCAGCAAAGGGGTTTTGTCGAATTCACCCCTCCACTTT. It codes for CASSKGVLSNSPLHF. V and J are TRBV27 and TRBJ1-6; tentative D call: TRBD1 (5 bases). The CDR3 is 15 amino acids. In germline, CDR1 is MNHEY, CDR2 SMNVEV (reference sequence). V gave up 6 bases and J gave up 7 bases, with 16 bases separating them.

The chain combines TRBV6-2 or TRBV6-3 with TRBJ2-1; no clear D gene. The length of the CDR3 is 13 residues. Per the germline V gene, CDR1 is MNHEY and CDR2 is SVGEGT. Trimming took off 0 bases at V and 7 bases at J, with 7 bases between the two ends. The chain's CDR3 is CASSYSESNEQFF. The CDR3 nucleotides are TGTGCCAGCAGTTACTCCGAAAGTAATGAGCAGTTCTTC.

The sample holds a few counts of this clonotype. The chain recombines TRBV12-3 or TRBV12-4 with TRBJ2-5, with D perhaps matching TRBD2 (5 bases). The CDR3 covers 14 residues. Trimming left V 3 bases short and J 5 bases short, with 13 bases between. The CDR3 DNA follows: TGTGCCAGCAGTTTGCGAGGACTCGGGGAGACCCAGTACTTC. It codes for CASSLRGLGETQYF.

This clonotype occurred a few times. The V and J genes are TRBV7-8 and TRBJ2-1, with 7 bases aligning to TRBD1. V lost 5 bases to trimming and J lost 0 bases; unmatched junction nucleotides: 7. From germline, CDR1 is SGHVS and CDR2 FQNEAQ. The CDR3 totals 16 residues. Written as DNA, the CDR3 is TGTGCCAGCAGCACTCGACAGGGTAGCTCCTACAATGAGCAGTTCTTC. This sequence encodes CASSTRQGSSYNEQFF.

This clonotype was picked up a small number of times. CDR3 bases: TGTGCCACCACCGGGGGGGTCGGGCCCTATGGCTACACCTTC. As protein: CATTGGVGPYGYTF. The chain uses TRBV6-9 and TRBJ1-2; D is perhaps TRBD1 (5 bases). Germline V gives CDR1 MNHGY, CDR2 SVAAGI. The CDR3 consists of 14 residues. V shed 10 bases and J shed 4 bases, with 19 bases lying between them.

Comments on this clonotype: At one boundary the junction diverges from the germline segment, which might be a read error. The chain recombines TRBV6-5 with TRBJ2-7; perhaps D is TRBD1 or TRBD2 (6 bases each). This CDR3 is 17 amino acids long. The germline V gene encodes CDR1 MNHEY and CDR2 SVGAGI. The CDR3 nucleotides read TGTGCCAGCAGTTACTCGTTGGGGGGCTCCGGCTCCTACAAGCAGTACTTC. It specifies CASSYSLGGSGSYKQYF.

This clonotype was recorded many times. V usage is TRBV5-4 and J usage is TRBJ2-1; tentative D call: TRBD1 (5 bases). The CDR3 runs to 13 residues. Trimming removed 0 bases at V and 9 bases at J, with 10 bases between. Germline lookup yields CDR1 SGHNT and CDR2 YYREEE (reference sequence). The CDR3 sequence: CASSLDSRAEQFF. DNA for the CDR3: TGTGCCAGCAGCTTGGACTCCAGGGCTGAGCAGTTCTTC.

This clonotype was observed a handful of times. The gene calls are TRBV7-2 and TRBJ2-4, with 7 nucleotides matching TRBD1. Germline V CDR1 and CDR2: SGHTA, FQGNSA. The length of the CDR3 is 14 residues. The trim removed 11 bases at V and 6 bases at J, leaving 13 bases unmatched. The CDR3 reads CALPKGASVNIQYF. The CDR3 DNA is TGTGCCCTCCCGAAGGGGGCCAGTGTAAACATTCAGTACTTC.

This clonotype appeared a few times. The rearrangement uses TRBV20-1 and TRBJ1-1; D call uncertain. Trimming took off 3 bases at V and 4 bases at J, with 21 bases between the two ends. Germline assignment: CDR1 DFQATT and CDR2 SNEGSKA (reference sequence). The CDR3 sequence is 16 residues long. CDR3 nucleotide sequence: TGCAGTGCTAGCTATGGACGAACTGTGTGGGGCACTGAAGCTTTCTTT. It codes for CSASYGRTVWGTEAFF.

As regards this clonotype: A clone one base away is much larger, so this may be a read error. The chain employs TRBV19 and TRBJ2-7; D is unclear. The CDR3 covers 14 residues. CDR1 is LNHDA and CDR2 is SQIVND in the germline V gene (reference sequence). The ends were cut back, 5 bases at V and 2 bases at J, with 13 bases in the middle. The DNA for the CDR3 is TGTGCCAGTAGTGTTCGCAGTCTAACCTACGAGCAGTACTTC. This sequence encodes CASSVRSLTYEQYF.

This clonotype was observed many times. The chain combines TRBV7-2 with TRBJ2-7, with 10 nucleotides matching TRBD1. With V trimmed by 4 bases and J by 1 base, 4 bases remained unmatched. The V gene's germline CDR1 is SGHTA and CDR2 FQGNSA. The CDR3 covers 15 residues. This CDR3 reads CASSSPGQGSYEQYF. The CDR3 bases are TGTGCCAGCAGCTCCCCGGGACAGGGGTCCTACGAGCAGTACTTC.

In this sample, this clonotype turned up many times. J is TRBJ2-5 and V is TRBV20-1, with D possibly TRBD1 on 6 matching bases. The CDR3 has 16 amino acids. CDR1 is DFQATT, CDR2 SNEGSKA, per germline (reference sequence). Trimming cost V 0 bases and J 4 bases, with 18 bases left between them. The CDR3 protein is CSARDLRQGRGETQYF. Written as DNA, the CDR3 is TGCAGTGCTAGAGATCTTAGGCAGGGGAGAGGAGAGACCCAGTACTTC.